Described below is a single TCR beta chain sequence and its context. The data belong to a study of blood T cell repertoires in COVID-19. Method: immunoSEQ multiplex PCR; TCRdb's copy keeps in-frame clones and lacks some. Of 63,000 or so clones detected, about 90% appear once; the ten largest clones hold roughly 1.4%. This CDR3 contains 17 residues. Germline trimming cut 7 bases from V and 2 bases from J; bases unmatched to any gene: 16. CDR1 and CDR2 (germline): SNHLY, FYNNEI. J is TRBJ1-2 and V is TRBV2; TRBD1 matches at 7 bases. The TCR sequence derives from a man between 60 and 70 years old with acute or convalescent COVID-19. Input material: peripheral blood. This chain's CDR3 is CASKELETGMANYGYTF. Written as DNA, the CDR3 is TGTGCCAGCAAGGAGTTGGAGACAGGGATGGCCAACTATGGCTACACCTTC.